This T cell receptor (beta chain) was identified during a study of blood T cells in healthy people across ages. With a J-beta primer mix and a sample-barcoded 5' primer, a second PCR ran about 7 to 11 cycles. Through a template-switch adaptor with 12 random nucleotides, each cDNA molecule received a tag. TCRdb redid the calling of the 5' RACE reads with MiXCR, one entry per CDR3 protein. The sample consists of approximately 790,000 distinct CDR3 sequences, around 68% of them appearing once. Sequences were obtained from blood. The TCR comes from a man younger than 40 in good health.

The CDR3: CATLEAGHLMNTEAFF. For the CDR3, the DNA is TGTGCCACCCTCGAGGCAGGGCACCTAATGAACACTGAAGCTTTCTTT. The chain links TRBV27 to TRBJ1-1; tentative D call: TRBD1 (5 bases). Trimming shortened V by 10 bases and J by 0 bases, and 21 bases separated the two germline ends. CDR3 length equals 16 residues. Germline V gene sequence: CDR1 MNHEY, CDR2 SMNVEV (reference sequence).